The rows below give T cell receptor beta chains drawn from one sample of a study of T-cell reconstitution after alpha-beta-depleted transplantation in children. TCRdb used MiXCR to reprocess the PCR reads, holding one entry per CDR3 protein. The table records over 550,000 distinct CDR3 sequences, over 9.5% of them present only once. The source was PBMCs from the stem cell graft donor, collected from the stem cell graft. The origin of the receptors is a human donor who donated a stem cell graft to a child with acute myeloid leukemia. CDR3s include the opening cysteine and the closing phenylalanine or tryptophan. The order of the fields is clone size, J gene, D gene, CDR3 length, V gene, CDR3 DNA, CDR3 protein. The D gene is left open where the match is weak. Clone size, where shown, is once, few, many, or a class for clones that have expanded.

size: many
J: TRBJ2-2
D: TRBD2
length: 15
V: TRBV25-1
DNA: TGTGCCAGCAGTGATCCCGGGACTAGCGGCGGGGAGCTGTTTTTT
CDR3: CASSDPGTSGGELFF

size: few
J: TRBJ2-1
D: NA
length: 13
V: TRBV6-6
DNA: TGTGCCAGCAGTTACGATCGGTACAATGAGCAGTTCTTC
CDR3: CASSYDRYNEQFF

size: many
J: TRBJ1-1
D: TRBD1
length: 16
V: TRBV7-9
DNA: TGTGCCAGCAGCTTAGAGTTGGGACAGAAGAACACTGAAGCTTTCTTT
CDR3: CASSLELGQKNTEAFF

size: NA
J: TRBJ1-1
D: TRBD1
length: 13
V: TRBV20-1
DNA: TGCAGTGCTCACAGGGGTATAGAGACTGAAGCTTTCTTT
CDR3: CSAHRGIETEAFF

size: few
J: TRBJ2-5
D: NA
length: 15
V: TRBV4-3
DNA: TGCGCCAGCAGCCAAGGCAGCCCAAGGGCCGAGACCCAGTACTTC
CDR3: CASSQGSPRAETQYF

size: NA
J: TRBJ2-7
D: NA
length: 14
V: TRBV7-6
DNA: TGTGCCAGCAGCCTACAGGGAAGGTTAGACGAGCAGTACTTC
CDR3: CASSLQGRLDEQYF

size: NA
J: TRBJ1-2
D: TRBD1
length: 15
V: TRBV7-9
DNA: TGTGCCAGCAGTACTACCCGGGACAGGGGGCTTGGCTACACCTTC
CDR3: CASSTTRDRGLGYTF

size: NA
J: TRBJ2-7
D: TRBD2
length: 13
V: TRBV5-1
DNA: TGCGCCAGCAGCTCTAGCGGACTAGGCGAGCAGTACTTC
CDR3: CASSSSGLGEQYF

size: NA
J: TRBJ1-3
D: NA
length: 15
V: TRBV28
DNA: TGTGCCAGCAGTTTCGTTGGGGGAGGCGGAAACACCATATATTTT
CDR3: CASSFVGGGGNTIYF

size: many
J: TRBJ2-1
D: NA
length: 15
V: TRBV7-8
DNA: TGTGCCAGCAGCTTAGACGGCAACTCCTACAATGAGCAGTTCTTC
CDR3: CASSLDGNSYNEQFF

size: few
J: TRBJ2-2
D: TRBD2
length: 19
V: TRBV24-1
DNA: TGTGCCACCAGTGAACACCGCTCGCGGGAGAATACGAACACCGGGGAGCTGTTTTTT
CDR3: CATSEHRSRENTNTGELFF

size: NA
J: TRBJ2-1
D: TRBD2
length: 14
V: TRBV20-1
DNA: TGCAGTGCTAGAGTCGGGACTAGCTTATTTGAGCAGTTCTTC
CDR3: CSARVGTSLFEQFF

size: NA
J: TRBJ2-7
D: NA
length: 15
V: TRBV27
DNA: TGTGCCAGCAGTTTCAACGGGGCCCGAACCTACGAGCAGTACTTC
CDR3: CASSFNGARTYEQYF

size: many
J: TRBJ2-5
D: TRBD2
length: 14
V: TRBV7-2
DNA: TGTGCCAGCAGCATATCCGGGACTAAAGAGACCCAGTACTTC
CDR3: CASSISGTKETQYF

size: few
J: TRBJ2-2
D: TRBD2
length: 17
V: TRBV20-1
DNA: TGCAGTGCTAGAGGTTACGGACTAGCGGGCAACACCGGGGAGCTGTTTTTT
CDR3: CSARGYGLAGNTGELFF

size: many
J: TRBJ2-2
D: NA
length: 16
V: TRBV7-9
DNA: TGTGCCAGCAGCTTAATTTCTGGACATCAACCCGGGGAGCTGTTTTTT
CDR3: CASSLISGHQPGELFF

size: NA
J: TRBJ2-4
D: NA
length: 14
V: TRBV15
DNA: TGTGCCACCAGCTCTCGGGTTCCCGGGAACATTCAGTACTTC
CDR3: CATSSRVPGNIQYF

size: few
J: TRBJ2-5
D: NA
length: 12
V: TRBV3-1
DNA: TGTGCCAGCAGCCGAGACTCGAGAACCCAGTACTTC
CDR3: CASSRDSRTQYF

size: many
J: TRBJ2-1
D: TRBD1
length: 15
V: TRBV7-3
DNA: TGTGCCAGCAGCCCTCCGGGACAGGCTTACAATGAGCAGTTCTTC
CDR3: CASSPPGQAYNEQFF

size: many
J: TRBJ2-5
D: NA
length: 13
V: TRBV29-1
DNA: TGCAGCGCACGACAGATCCTACAAGAGACCCAGTACTTC
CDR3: CSARQILQETQYF

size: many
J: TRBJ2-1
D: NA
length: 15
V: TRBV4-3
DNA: TGCGCCAGCAGCCACGGGGGCAGTTCCTACAATGAGCAGTTCTTC
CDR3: CASSHGGSSYNEQFF

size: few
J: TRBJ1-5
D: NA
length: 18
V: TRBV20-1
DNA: TGCAGTGCTAGAGATCGCCAATTAGGGGCCTATAGCAATCAGCCCCAGCATTTT
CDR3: CSARDRQLGAYSNQPQHF

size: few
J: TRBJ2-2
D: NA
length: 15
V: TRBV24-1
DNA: TGTGCCACCAGTCACCCCGGGACGAACACCGGGGAGCTGTTTTTT
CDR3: CATSHPGTNTGELFF